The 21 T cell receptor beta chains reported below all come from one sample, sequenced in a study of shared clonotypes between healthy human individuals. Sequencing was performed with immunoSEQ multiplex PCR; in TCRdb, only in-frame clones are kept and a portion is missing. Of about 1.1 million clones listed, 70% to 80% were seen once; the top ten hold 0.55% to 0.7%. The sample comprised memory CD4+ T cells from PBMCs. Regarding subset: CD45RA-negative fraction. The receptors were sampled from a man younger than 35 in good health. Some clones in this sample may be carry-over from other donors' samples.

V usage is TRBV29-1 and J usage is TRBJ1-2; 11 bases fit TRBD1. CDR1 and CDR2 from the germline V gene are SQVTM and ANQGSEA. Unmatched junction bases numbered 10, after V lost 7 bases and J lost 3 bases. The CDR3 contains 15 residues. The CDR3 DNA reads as TGCAGCGCCCAAGGACAGGGGGCGGTGGACTATGGCTACACCTTC. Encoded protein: CSAQGQGAVDYGYTF.

The CDR3 DNA reads TGTGCCAGCAGTGAAGTTATGGACAGGCTCGGTGGAAACACCATATATTTT. Protein: CASSEVMDRLGGNTIYF. The J gene is TRBJ1-3, the V gene TRBV6-1, with 7 bases lining up with TRBD1. The CDR3 runs to 17 residues. V dropped 1 base and J dropped 3; count of bases not matched to a gene: 9. Germline-derived CDR1 and CDR2 are MNHNS and SASEGT.

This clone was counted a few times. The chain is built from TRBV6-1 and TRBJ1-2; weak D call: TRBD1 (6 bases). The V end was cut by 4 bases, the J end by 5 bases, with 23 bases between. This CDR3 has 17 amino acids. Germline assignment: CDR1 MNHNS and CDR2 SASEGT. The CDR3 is CASSALDSTAFGYGYTF. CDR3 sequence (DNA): TGTGCCAGCAGTGCTTTGGACAGTACGGCCTTCGGGTATGGCTACACCTTC.

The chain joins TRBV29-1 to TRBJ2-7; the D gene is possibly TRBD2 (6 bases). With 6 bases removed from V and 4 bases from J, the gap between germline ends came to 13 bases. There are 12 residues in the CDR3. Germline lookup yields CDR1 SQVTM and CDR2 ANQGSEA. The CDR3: CSVGGPTYEQYF. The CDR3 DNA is TGCAGCGTGGGGGGACCGACTTACGAGCAGTACTTC.

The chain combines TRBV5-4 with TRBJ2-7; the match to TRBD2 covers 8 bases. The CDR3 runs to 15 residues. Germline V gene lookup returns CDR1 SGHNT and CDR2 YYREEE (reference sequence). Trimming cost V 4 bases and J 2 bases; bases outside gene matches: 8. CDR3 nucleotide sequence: TGTGCCAGCAGCGAAGCCCCGGGGGGGCCCTACGAGCAGTACTTC. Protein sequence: CASSEAPGGPYEQYF.

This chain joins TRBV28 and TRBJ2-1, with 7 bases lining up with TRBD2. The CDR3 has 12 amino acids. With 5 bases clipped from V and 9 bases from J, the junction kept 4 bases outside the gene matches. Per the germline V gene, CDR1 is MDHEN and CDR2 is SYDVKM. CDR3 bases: TGTGCCAGCAGTCCCCGCGGGAGTGAGCAGTTCTTC. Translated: CASSPRGSEQFF.

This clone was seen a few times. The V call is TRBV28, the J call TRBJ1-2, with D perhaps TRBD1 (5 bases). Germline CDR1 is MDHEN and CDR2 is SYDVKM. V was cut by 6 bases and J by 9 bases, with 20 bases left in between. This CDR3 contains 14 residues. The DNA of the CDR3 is TGTGCCAGCAGCCCACCCTGGGGCGAAATACGCTACACCTTC. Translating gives CASSPPWGEIRYTF.

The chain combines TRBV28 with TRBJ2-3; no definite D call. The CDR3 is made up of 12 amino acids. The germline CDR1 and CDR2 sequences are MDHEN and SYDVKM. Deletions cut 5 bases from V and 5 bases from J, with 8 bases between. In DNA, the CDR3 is TGTGCCAGCAGTCCCACAGTAGATACGCAGTATTTT. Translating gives CASSPTVDTQYF.

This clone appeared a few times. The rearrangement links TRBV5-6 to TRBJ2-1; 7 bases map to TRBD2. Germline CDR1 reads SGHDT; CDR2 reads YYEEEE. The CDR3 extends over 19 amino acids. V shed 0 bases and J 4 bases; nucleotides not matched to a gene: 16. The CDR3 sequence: CASSLEKGYSSGYYNEQFF. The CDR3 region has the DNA TGTGCCAGCAGCTTGGAAAAGGGCTACTCTAGCGGTTATTACAATGAGCAGTTCTTC.

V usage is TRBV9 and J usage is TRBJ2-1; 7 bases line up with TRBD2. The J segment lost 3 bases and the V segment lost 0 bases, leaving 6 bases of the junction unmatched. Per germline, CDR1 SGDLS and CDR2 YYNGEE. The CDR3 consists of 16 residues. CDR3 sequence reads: CASSVGGTTSYNEQFF. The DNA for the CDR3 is TGTGCCAGCAGCGTAGGGGGGACTACTAGCTACAATGAGCAGTTCTTC. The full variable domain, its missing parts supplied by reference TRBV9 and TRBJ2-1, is DSGVTQTPKHLITATGQRVTLRCSPRSGDLSVYWYQQSLDQGLQFLIQYYNGEERAKGNILERFSAQQFPDLHSELNLSSLELGDSALYFCASSVGGTTSYNEQFFGPGTRLTVL.

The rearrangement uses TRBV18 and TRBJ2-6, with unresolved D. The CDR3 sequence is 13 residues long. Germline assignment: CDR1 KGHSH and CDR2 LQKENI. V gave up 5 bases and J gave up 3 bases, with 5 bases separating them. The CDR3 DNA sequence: TGTGCCAGCTCAGCGAATGGGGCCAACGTCCTGACTTTC. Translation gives CASSANGANVLTF.

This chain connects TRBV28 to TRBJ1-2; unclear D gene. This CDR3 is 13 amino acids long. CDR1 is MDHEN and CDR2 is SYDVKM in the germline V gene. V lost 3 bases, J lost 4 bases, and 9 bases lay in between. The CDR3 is CASSLGQSYGYTF. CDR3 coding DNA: TGTGCCAGCAGTTTGGGCCAGTCCTATGGCTACACCTTC.

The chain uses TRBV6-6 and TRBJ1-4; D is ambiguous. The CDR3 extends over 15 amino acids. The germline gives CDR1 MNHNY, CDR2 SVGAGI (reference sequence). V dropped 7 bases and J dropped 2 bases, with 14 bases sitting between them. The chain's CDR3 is CASKISGVTNEKLFF. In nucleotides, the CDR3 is TGTGCCAGCAAGATTTCGGGAGTGACTAATGAAAAACTGTTTTTT.

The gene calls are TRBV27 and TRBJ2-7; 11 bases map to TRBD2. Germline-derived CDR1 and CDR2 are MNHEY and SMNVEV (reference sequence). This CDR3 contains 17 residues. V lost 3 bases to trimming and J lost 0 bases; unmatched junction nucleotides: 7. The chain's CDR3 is CASSFRSGLAASYEQYF. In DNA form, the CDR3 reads TGTGCCAGCAGTTTTCGATCGGGACTAGCGGCCTCCTACGAGCAGTACTTC.

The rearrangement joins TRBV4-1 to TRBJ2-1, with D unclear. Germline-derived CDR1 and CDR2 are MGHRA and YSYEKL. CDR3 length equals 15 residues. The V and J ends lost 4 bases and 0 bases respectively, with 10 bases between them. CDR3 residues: CASSPAETSYNEQFF. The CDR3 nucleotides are TGCGCCAGCAGCCCCGCGGAGACCTCCTACAATGAGCAGTTCTTC.

Written as DNA, the CDR3 is TGTGCCAGCAGCTCAAACCGTCCCTACGAGCAGTACTTC. Its translation is CASSSNRPYEQYF. The rearrangement uses TRBV7-8 and TRBJ2-7; D is unresolved. Germline assignment: CDR1 SGHVS and CDR2 FQNEAQ. Trimming pared 4 bases from V and 2 bases from J, leaving 9 bases between. The CDR3 contains 13 residues.

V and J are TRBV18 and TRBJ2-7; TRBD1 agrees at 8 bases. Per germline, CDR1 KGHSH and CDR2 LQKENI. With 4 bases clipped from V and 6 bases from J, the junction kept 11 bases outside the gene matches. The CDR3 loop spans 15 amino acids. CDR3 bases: TGTGCCAGCTCACAAGGACAGGGAACGTTGAGCGAGCAGTACTTC. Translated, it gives CASSQGQGTLSEQYF.

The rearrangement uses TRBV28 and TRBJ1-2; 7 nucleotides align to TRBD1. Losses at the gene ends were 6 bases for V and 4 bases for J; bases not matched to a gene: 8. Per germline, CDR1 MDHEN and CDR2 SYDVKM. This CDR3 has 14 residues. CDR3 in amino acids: CASSYKTGSYGYTF. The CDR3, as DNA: TGTGCCAGCAGCTATAAGACAGGGAGCTATGGCTACACCTTC.

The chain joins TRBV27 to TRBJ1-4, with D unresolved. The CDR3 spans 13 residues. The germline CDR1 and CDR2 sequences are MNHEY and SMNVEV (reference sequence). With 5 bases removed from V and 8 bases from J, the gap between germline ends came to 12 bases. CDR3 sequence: CASSPRFGEKLFF. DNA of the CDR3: TGTGCCAGCAGTCCGAGGTTTGGGGAAAAACTGTTTTTT.

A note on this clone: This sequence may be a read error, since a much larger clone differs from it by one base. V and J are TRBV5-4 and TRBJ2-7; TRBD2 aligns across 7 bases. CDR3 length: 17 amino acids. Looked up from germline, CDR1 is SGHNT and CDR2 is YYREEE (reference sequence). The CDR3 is CASSLGGGSLTWYGQYF. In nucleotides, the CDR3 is TGTGCCAGCAGCTTGGGTGGCGGGAGTCTAACGTGGTACGGGCAGTACTTC.

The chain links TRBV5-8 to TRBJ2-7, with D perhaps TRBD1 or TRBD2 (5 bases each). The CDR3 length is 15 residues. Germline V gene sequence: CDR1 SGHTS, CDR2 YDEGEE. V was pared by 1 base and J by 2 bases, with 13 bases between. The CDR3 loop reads CASSLQGGGPYEQYF. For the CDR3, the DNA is TGTGCCAGCAGCTTGCAGGGTGGGGGTCCCTACGAGCAGTACTTC.